This TCR beta chain was captured by sequencing in a study of Graves' ophthalmopathy and Graves' hyperthyroidism. Study as a whole: Blood was drawn at initial diagnosis, before any treatment. Overall study findings and caveats: Both a roughly 70% sensitivity and an approximately 77% specificity characterized the model's predictions of ophthalmopathy progression.

This clonotype was counted only a few times. As yet, its antigen is unknown. The authors amplified TCR beta CDR3 regions from RNA transcripts. The authors performed first-round RT-PCR with HTBI primers and then a second-round multiplex PCR. MiXCR, applied by TCRdb to the multiplex PCR reads, yields one record per CDR3 protein. The table lists around 600,000 distinct CDR3 sequences, more than 40% of them singletons. Excluded were patients with other autoimmune diseases, uncontrolled infections, pregnancy or lactation. Isolation of PBMCs was performed using roughly 10 ml of fresh peripheral blood. Sequencing was carried out using peripheral blood. This receptor was taken from an adult man with Graves' ophthalmopathy.

CDR3 bases: TGTGCCAGCAGAAGCGTTCCCGGGGAGCTGTTTTTT. Its protein product is CASRSVPGELFF. The chain has TRBV7-9 and TRBJ2-2; no clear D. CDR1 and CDR2 from the germline V gene are SEHNR and FQNEAQ (reference sequence). CDR3 size: 12 residues. V dropped 6 bases and J dropped 6 bases, with 8 bases sitting between them. Combining the CDR3 with reference TRBV7-9 and TRBJ2-2 gives the whole variable domain DTGVSQNPRHKITKRGQNVTFRCDPISEHNRLYWYRQTLGQGPEFLTYFQNEAQLEKSRLLSDRFSAERPKGSFSTLEIQRTEQGDSAMYLCASRSVPGELFFGEGSRLTVL.